This TCR beta chain originates from a study of Graves' ophthalmopathy and Graves' hyperthyroidism. Enrollment excluded any patients with other autoimmune diseases, uncontrolled infections, pregnancy or lactation. Diagnosis relied on clinical symptoms, serum thyroxine, TRAb, thyroid ultrasound and orbital computed tomography. V was pared by 6 bases and J by 2 bases, with 5 bases of the junction left unmatched. The CDR3 is made up of 15 amino acids. Germline V gene lookup returns CDR1 MNHEY and CDR2 SMNVEV (reference sequence). The authors amplified TCR beta CDR3 regions from RNA transcripts. RT-PCR was first run with HTBI primers, then multiplex PCR in a second round. Using its own MiXCR run on the multiplex PCR reads, TCRdb lists one record per CDR3 protein. The table lists hundreds of thousands of distinct CDR3 sequences, roughly 21% of them singletons. The table lists this clonotype with many counts. Its antigen remains unknown.

Overall study results and limits: The authors also found most expanded thyroid clonotypes above 0.001 frequency in blood.

The J gene is TRBJ1-3, the V gene TRBV27; 9 bases agree with TRBD1. This sequence originates from a woman aged 18-29 years with stable Graves' hyperthyroidism. The sequencing input was peripheral blood. The CDR3 sequence: CASRADRGTGNTIYF. In DNA form, the CDR3 reads TGTGCCAGCAGGGCCGACAGGGGGACTGGAAACACCATATATTTT.